The 24 T cell receptor beta chains reported below all come from one sample, sequenced in a study of cytomegalovirus exposure and HLA in healthy donors. Produced via immunoSEQ multiplex PCR; TCRdb's table is partial and in-frame only. The table has tens of thousands of clones, approximately 94% seen once. Sample: PBMCs. The receptors shown here come from a woman aged 18-35 years in good health and CMV-seronegative.

This chain links TRBV11-2 with TRBJ2-7; maybe TRBD1 (5 bases). This CDR3 is 15 amino acids long. V was cut by 1 base and J by 3 bases, with 13 bases left in between. Germline CDR1 is SGHAT and CDR2 is FQNNGV. The CDR3 nucleotides read TGTGCCAGCAGCTTAGGTCAGGGCGCGAACTACGAGCAGTACTTC. It codes for CASSLGQGANYEQYF.

This sequence joins TRBV10-3 and TRBJ2-2; possibly TRBD1 for D (6 bases). Germline V gene data show CDR1 as ENHRY and CDR2 as SYGVKD. Trimming shortened V by 4 bases and J by 0 bases, and 9 bases separated the two germline ends. CDR3 length: 15 residues. CDR3 nucleotides: TGTGCCATCAGTGCAGGGGCCTCGAACACCGGGGAGCTGTTTTTT. This encodes CAISAGASNTGELFF.

The rearrangement uses TRBV4-1 and TRBJ2-5; 14 nucleotides line up with TRBD2. CDR3 length: 16 amino acids. CDR1 is MGHRA and CDR2 is YSYEKL in the germline V gene. V lost 4 bases and J lost 4; bases outside the gene matches: 5. CDR3 residues: CASSPLGLAGGETQYF. As DNA, the CDR3 is TGCGCCAGCAGCCCTCTTGGACTAGCGGGAGGAGAGACCCAGTACTTC.

The chain carries TRBV11-3 and TRBJ2-5, with unresolved D. Germline V lookup: CDR1 SGHNT, CDR2 YENEEA. V shed 5 bases and J shed 0 bases, with 4 bases lying between them. The CDR3 consists of 12 residues. Here the CDR3 reads CASSVNQETQYF. The DNA for the CDR3 is TGTGCCAGCAGCGTAAACCAAGAGACCCAGTACTTC.

This chain uses TRBV18 with TRBJ1-1, with a tentative D call TRBD1 (5 bases). This CDR3 region has 16 residues. From germline, CDR1 is KGHSH and CDR2 LQKENI. The V gene lost 5 bases and the J gene lost 2 bases, with 18 bases spanning the gap. The CDR3 DNA follows: TGTGCCAGCTCAACTAACTACCGGGGGTTTAACACTGAAGCTTTCTTT. This codes for CASSTNYRGFNTEAFF. Together with reference TRBV18 and TRBJ1-1, the CDR3 gives the full variable domain: NAGVMQNPRHLVRRRGQEARLRCSPMKGHSHVYWYRQLPEEGLKFMVYLQKENIIDESGMPKERFSAEFPKEGPSILRIQQVVRGDSAAYFCASSTNYRGFNTEAFFGQGTRLTVV.

This chain links TRBV28 with TRBJ2-1; D is unresolved. The CDR3 covers 16 residues. CDR1 and CDR2 from the germline V gene are MDHEN and SYDVKM. The V end lost 5 bases, the J end lost 4 bases, and 18 bases lay between the germline ends. CDR3 region: CASSPQALMSYNEQFF. The CDR3 DNA is TGTGCCAGCAGTCCCCAGGCCCTTATGAGTTACAATGAGCAGTTCTTC.

The V call is TRBV27, the J call TRBJ1-1, with 7 bases aligning to TRBD1. The CDR3 loop spans 14 amino acids. Losses at the gene ends were 3 bases for V and 0 bases for J; bases not matched to a gene: 1. Germline CDR1 reads MNHEY; CDR2 reads SMNVEV (reference sequence). CDR3 amino acids: CASSLQGVNTEAFF. The CDR3 DNA reads as TGTGCCAGCAGTTTGCAGGGGGTGAACACTGAAGCTTTCTTT.

The rearrangement uses TRBV5-1 and TRBJ2-1; D may be TRBD2 (6 bases). The CDR3 is made up of 14 amino acids. V dropped 4 bases and J dropped 3 bases, with 11 bases sitting between them. Germline V gene data show CDR1 as SGHRS and CDR2 as YFSETQ. The CDR3 is CASSKGLNYNEQFF. CDR3 DNA: TGCGCCAGCAGCAAGGGACTCAACTACAATGAGCAGTTCTTC.

V and J are TRBV19 and TRBJ1-5; D is uncertain. The CDR3 is made up of 12 amino acids. The V end lost 8 bases, the J end lost 7 bases, and 12 bases lay between the germline ends. Germline CDR1 is LNHDA and CDR2 is SQIVND (reference sequence). The CDR3 spells CASDSRWQPQHF. CDR3 DNA sequence: TGTGCCAGTGACTCAAGGTGGCAGCCCCAGCATTTT.

The chain has TRBV5-5 and TRBJ2-7; 9 bases fit TRBD1. Germline CDR1 reads SGHKS; CDR2 reads YYEKEE (reference sequence). This CDR3 region has 16 residues. V was pared by 0 bases and J by 3 bases, with 7 bases of the junction left unmatched. CDR3 in amino acids: CASSLGLGQGIYEQYF. Written as DNA, the CDR3 is TGTGCCAGCAGCTTGGGGTTGGGACAGGGAATCTACGAGCAGTACTTC.

V is TRBV27 and J is TRBJ2-3; D is perhaps TRBD2 (6 bases). This CDR3 spans 15 amino acids. Germline-derived CDR1 and CDR2 are MNHEY and SMNVEV (reference sequence). Trimming removed 5 bases at V and 2 bases at J, with 14 bases between. The CDR3, as DNA: TGTGCCAGCAGTCTCCCCGGGACTTACACAGATACGCAGTATTTT. Encoded protein: CASSLPGTYTDTQYF.

This clone was recorded only once. The gene calls are TRBV28 and TRBJ2-2; 7 positions match TRBD1. The germline gives CDR1 MDHEN, CDR2 SYDVKM. This CDR3 spans 16 amino acids. V lost 6 bases, J lost 7 bases, and 14 bases stayed unmatched. CDR3 amino acids: CASRDDRVRYIGELFF. In DNA form, the CDR3 reads TGTGCCAGCAGGGATGACAGGGTGAGATACATCGGGGAGCTGTTTTTT.

The chain joins TRBV5-1 to TRBJ2-5; TRBD1 is a possible D gene (5 bases). Germline values: CDR1 SGHRS, CDR2 YFSETQ. The CDR3 extends over 13 amino acids. The V end was cut by 5 bases, the J end by 7 bases, with 15 bases between. The CDR3 spells CASRQDVQGTQYF. CDR3 nucleotides: TGCGCCAGCAGGCAGGATGTCCAGGGGACCCAGTACTTC.

The rearrangement uses TRBV5-4 and TRBJ2-1; D unclear. CDR3 size: 15 residues. Germline CDR1 reads SGHNT; CDR2 reads YYREEE (reference sequence). The V end was cut by 2 bases, the J end by 0 bases, with 9 bases between. CDR3 nucleotide sequence: TGTGCCAGCAGCTTAGTTGCGAACTCCTACAATGAGCAGTTCTTC. Amino acid sequence: CASSLVANSYNEQFF.

This clone was seen a few times. The chain links TRBV4-2 to TRBJ2-4; 7 positions agree with TRBD1. Per the germline V gene, CDR1 is LGHNA and CDR2 is YNFKEQ. The CDR3 has 17 residues. J lost 1 base, V lost 3 bases, and 9 bases had no gene match. CDR3: CASSQPKGAVAKNIQYF. The CDR3 region has the DNA TGTGCCAGCAGCCAGCCTAAGGGGGCGGTCGCCAAAAACATTCAGTACTTC.

The gene calls are TRBV4-1 and TRBJ1-1; the D gene is possibly TRBD1 (6 bases). V shed 7 bases and J shed 0 bases, with 15 bases lying between them. Germline V gives CDR1 MGHRA, CDR2 YSYEKL. The CDR3 is made up of 15 amino acids. The CDR3 DNA reads as TGCGCCAGCAACTCGGGGGGGCATCTGAACACTGAAGCTTTCTTT. This codes for CASNSGGHLNTEAFF.

The chain has TRBV6-5 and TRBJ1-2; D ambiguous. The germline V and J ends were trimmed by 2 bases and 4 bases, with 8 bases remaining between them. In germline, CDR1 is MNHEY, CDR2 SVGAGI. The CDR3 loop spans 13 amino acids. CDR3 DNA sequence: TGTGCCAGCAGTTACGGGCAGGTCTATGGCTACACCTTC. Translating it yields CASSYGQVYGYTF.

The V call is TRBV27, the J call TRBJ2-5; 8 positions agree with TRBD2. Germline V lookup: CDR1 MNHEY, CDR2 SMNVEV (reference sequence). V shed 4 bases, J shed 1 base, and the junction held 8 bases outside the gene matches. This CDR3 region has 16 residues. CDR3 in amino acids: CASSSSGGELQETQYF. CDR3 DNA: TGTGCCAGCAGTTCTTCCGGGGGGGAACTCCAAGAGACCCAGTACTTC.

The chain has TRBV28 and TRBJ1-5; D unresolved. Trimming stripped 5 bases from V and 0 bases from J, with 17 bases between. Germline V gene sequence: CDR1 MDHEN, CDR2 SYDVKM. CDR3 length: 17 residues. The CDR3 DNA is TGTGCCAGCAGTCCCCCCGGCAGGCAACTTAGCAATCAGCCCCAGCATTTT. This sequence encodes CASSPPGRQLSNQPQHF.

This clone showed up just once. This chain uses TRBV6-1 with TRBJ2-3, with 10 nucleotides matching TRBD2. From germline, CDR1 is MNHNS and CDR2 SASEGT. V was pared by 3 bases and J by 1 base, with 7 bases of the junction left unmatched. This CDR3 has 17 amino acids. CDR3 DNA: TGTGCCAGCAGTGACGACGGTCTAGCGGGGGGCACAGATACGCAGTATTTT. Encoded protein: CASSDDGLAGGTDTQYF.

This rearrangement joins TRBV7-2 to TRBJ1-2; D remains unclear. V lost 2 bases, J lost 13 bases, and 17 bases lay in between. The germline V gene encodes CDR1 SGHTA and CDR2 FQGNSA. The CDR3 runs 13 residues. The CDR3 spells CASSLSSMAGGTF. CDR3 nucleotide sequence: TGTGCCAGCAGCTTAAGCTCCATGGCTGGAGGCACCTTC.

The CDR3 coding sequence is TGCGCCAGCAGCCCCGGACAGGGAAATTCACCCCTCCACTTT. This encodes CASSPGQGNSPLHF. The rearrangement uses TRBV4-1 and TRBJ1-6, with 8 positions matching TRBD1. CDR1 and CDR2 from the germline V gene are MGHRA and YSYEKL. CDR3 length equals 14 residues. The junction had 3 bases not matched to a gene; V was cut back by 4 bases and J by 7 bases.

The gene calls are TRBV27 and TRBJ1-1; D gene ambiguous. The CDR3 has 13 amino acids. Germline loops: CDR1 MNHEY, CDR2 SMNVEV (reference sequence). Trimming pared 5 bases from V and 5 bases from J, leaving 12 bases between. CDR3 sequence reads: CASSIRGGTEAFF. The CDR3 DNA reads as TGTGCCAGCAGTATACGGGGTGGGACTGAAGCTTTCTTT.

V gene TRBV19 combines with J gene TRBJ1-2, with a possible D match to TRBD1 (5 bases). This CDR3 is built from 16 residues. V was shortened by 7 bases and J by 1 base, with 19 bases between the two germline ends. The germline gives CDR1 LNHDA, CDR2 SQIVND (reference sequence). The CDR3: CASTQGAGVGNYGYTF. CDR3 nucleotide sequence: TGTGCCAGTACTCAAGGGGCAGGAGTGGGTAACTATGGCTACACCTTC.